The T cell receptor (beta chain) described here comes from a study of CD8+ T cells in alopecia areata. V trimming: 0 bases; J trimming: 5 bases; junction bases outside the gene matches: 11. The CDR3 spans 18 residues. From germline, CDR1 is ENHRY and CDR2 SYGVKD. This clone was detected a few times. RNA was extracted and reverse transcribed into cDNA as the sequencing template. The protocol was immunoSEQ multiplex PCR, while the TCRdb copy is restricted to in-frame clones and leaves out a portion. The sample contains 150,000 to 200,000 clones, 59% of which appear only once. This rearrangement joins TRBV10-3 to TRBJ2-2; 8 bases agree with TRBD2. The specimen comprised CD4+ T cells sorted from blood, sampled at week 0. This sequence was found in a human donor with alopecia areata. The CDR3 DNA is TGTGCCATCAGTGAGTCTCCTCTCGGGGGGGATCGGACCGGGGAGCTGTTTTTT. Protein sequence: CAISESPLGGDRTGELFF.